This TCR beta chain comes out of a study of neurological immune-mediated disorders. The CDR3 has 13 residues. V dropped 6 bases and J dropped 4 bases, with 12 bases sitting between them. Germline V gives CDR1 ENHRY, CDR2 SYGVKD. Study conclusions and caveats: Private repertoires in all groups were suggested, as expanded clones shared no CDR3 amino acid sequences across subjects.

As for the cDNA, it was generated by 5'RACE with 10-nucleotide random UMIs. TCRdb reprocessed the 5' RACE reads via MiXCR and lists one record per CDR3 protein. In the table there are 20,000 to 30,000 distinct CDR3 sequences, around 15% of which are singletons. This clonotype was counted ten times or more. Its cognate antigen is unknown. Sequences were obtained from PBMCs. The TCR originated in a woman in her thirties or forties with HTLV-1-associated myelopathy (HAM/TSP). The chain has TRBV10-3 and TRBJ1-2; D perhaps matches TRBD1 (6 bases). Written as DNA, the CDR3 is TGTGCCATCAGACAGGGACCGTCCTATGGCTACACCTTC. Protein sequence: CAIRQGPSYGYTF.